This TCR beta chain was documented in a study of cytotoxic CD8 clonotypes in ibrutinib-treated CLL. The protocol was immunoSEQ multiplex PCR, while the TCRdb copy is restricted to in-frame clones and leaves out a portion. The sample lists about 270,000 clones, approximately 76% seen once, with about 5.7% in the top ten. CDR3 length: 14 amino acids. V was clipped by 5 bases and J by 0 bases, with 13 bases between them. Germline lookup yields CDR1 SQVTM and CDR2 ANQGSEA. As to this clone: The antigen is not known.

Points from the study as a whole: Private clonotypes, not public ones, expanded at ibrutinib response.

Sequencing was performed on PBMCs, taken at disease progression, from a patient treated with ibrutinib. This receptor was identified in a human donor with chronic lymphocytic leukemia. The chain uses TRBV29-1 and TRBJ1-2, with D possibly being TRBD1 (6 bases). This CDR3 reads CSVQAGATNYGYTF. The CDR3 DNA reads TGCAGCGTTCAGGCAGGGGCGACTAACTATGGCTACACCTTC.